This T cell receptor (beta chain) came from a study of control samples from healthy donors and cancer patients. Libraries were prepared by immunoSEQ multiplex PCR; TCRdb keeps only in-frame clonotypes and omits some of them. The sample carries more than 30,000 clones, 65% to 85% recorded once. The TCR sequence derives from a woman aged 60-75 years with lung cancer. The specimen sequenced was PBMCs.

CDR3 DNA: TGTGCCAGCAAGGAATCCATTCCAGCGAACACTGAAGCTTTCTTT. Translating gives CASKESIPANTEAFF. The chain has TRBV25-1 and TRBJ1-1; D is undetermined. The CDR3 is made up of 15 amino acids. The germline V gene encodes CDR1 MGHDK and CDR2 SYGVNS. The V end lost 7 bases, the J end lost 1 base, and 16 bases lay between the germline ends.